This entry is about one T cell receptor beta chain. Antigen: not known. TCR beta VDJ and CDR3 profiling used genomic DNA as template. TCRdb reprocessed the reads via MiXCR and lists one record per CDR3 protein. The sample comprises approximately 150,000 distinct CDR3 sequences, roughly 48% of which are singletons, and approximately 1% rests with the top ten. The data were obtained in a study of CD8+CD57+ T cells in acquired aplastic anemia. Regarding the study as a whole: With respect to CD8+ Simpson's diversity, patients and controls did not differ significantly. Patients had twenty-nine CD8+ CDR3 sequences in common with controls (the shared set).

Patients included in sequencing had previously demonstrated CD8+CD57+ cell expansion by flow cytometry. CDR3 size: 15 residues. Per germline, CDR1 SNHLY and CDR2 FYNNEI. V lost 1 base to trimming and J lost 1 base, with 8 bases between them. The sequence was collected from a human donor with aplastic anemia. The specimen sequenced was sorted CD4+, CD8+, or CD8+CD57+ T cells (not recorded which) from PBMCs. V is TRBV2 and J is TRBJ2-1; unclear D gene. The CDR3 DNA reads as TGTGCCAGCAGTGAAGGGCGGCGATCCTACAATGAGCAGTTCTTC. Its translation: CASSEGRRSYNEQFF.